The 27 T cell receptor beta chains below all came from one sample that was sequenced in a study of OX40 agonist ivuxolimab in advanced cancers. The data were produced by immunoSEQ multiplex PCR, yet TCRdb's version contains in-frame clones alone and is incomplete. The data show some 30,000 clones, with about 83% seen just once and 30% to 35% held by the top ten. This sample comprised CD4+ or CD8+ T cells sorted from blood, obtained in a trial of the OX40 agonist ivuxolimab. The source is an adult with an advanced solid tumor such as melanoma, head and neck, liver or kidney cancer.

The chain joins TRBV2 to TRBJ1-5, with TRBD1 as a possible D gene (6 bases). This CDR3 is 15 amino acids long. The V end lost 6 bases, the J end lost 0 bases, and 12 bases lay between the germline ends. CDR1 and CDR2 from the germline V gene are SNHLY and FYNNEI. For the CDR3, the DNA is TGTGCCAGCAGGGACGGGACAACTAGCAATCAGCCCCAGCATTTT. Its protein product is CASRDGTTSNQPQHF.

J is TRBJ2-5 and V is TRBV9, with 10 bases identical to TRBD1. The CDR3 loop spans 15 amino acids. V lost 4 bases, J lost 5 bases, and 8 bases stayed unmatched. Looked up from germline, CDR1 is SGDLS and CDR2 is YYNGEE. The CDR3 DNA is TGTGCCAGCAGCTCCGGGACAGGGGCTGGCGAGACCCAGTACTTC. It translates to CASSSGTGAGETQYF.

This clone was counted between two and nine times. This rearrangement joins TRBV19 to TRBJ2-1, with TRBD1 as a possible D gene (5 bases). Trimming cost V 1 base and J 4 bases, with 8 bases left between them. Germline CDR1 is LNHDA and CDR2 is SQIVND (reference sequence). The CDR3 sequence is 14 residues long. This chain's CDR3 is CASSIGTTYNEQFF. The CDR3 coding sequence is TGTGCCAGTAGTATAGGGACAACGTACAATGAGCAGTTCTTC. Full variable domain (remainder filled in from reference TRBV19 and TRBJ2-1): DGGITQSPKYLFRKEGQNVTLSCEQNLNHDAMYWYRQDPGQGLRLIYYSQIVNDFQKGDIAEGYSVSREKKESFPLTVTSAQKNPTAFYLCASSIGTTYNEQFFGPGTRLTVL.

This clone was counted between two and nine times. V is TRBV6-1 and J is TRBJ2-7; 9 nucleotides match TRBD1. Germline V CDR1 and CDR2: MNHNS, SASEGT. Trimming at V came to 7 bases and at J to 3 bases, leaving 10 bases not matched to a gene. The CDR3 runs 15 residues. The CDR3 DNA sequence: TGTGCCAGCACCCAAGGGACAGGGTTGATCTACGAGCAGTACTTC. This codes for CASTQGTGLIYEQYF.

The V and J genes are TRBV19 and TRBJ2-7; no reliable D call. The CDR3 consists of 11 residues. Trimming pared 8 bases from V and 4 bases from J, leaving 9 bases between. The germline V gene has CDR1 LNHDA and CDR2 SQIVND (reference sequence). CDR3 protein: CASATAYEQYF. CDR3 in DNA: TGTGCCAGTGCAACCGCTTACGAGCAGTACTTC.

The table lists this clone with a count of one. V is TRBV23-1 and J is TRBJ1-1; D call uncertain. TRBV23-1 is identified as an open reading frame with a role that is uncertain. This CDR3 spans 17 amino acids. V dropped 3 bases and J dropped 1 base, with 18 bases sitting between them. Here the CDR3 reads CASSQRLRGRWNTEAFF. As DNA, the CDR3 is TGCGCCAGCAGTCAGAGGTTGAGAGGCAGATGGAACACTGAAGCTTTCTTT.

By proportion, this clone is hyperexpanded. The chain recombines TRBV4-1 with TRBJ2-3; possibly TRBD2 for D (6 bases). The ends were cut back, 2 bases at V and 4 bases at J, with 7 bases in the middle. CDR1 MGHRA and CDR2 YSYEKL come from the germline V gene. CDR3 size: 13 residues. The CDR3 nucleotides read TGCGCCAGCAGCCAAAGGGAGGCAGATACGCAGTATTTT. Encoded protein: CASSQREADTQYF.

The V and J genes are TRBV27 and TRBJ1-5; D ambiguous. Trimming removed 3 bases from V and 6 bases from J, with 9 bases in between. There are 13 residues in the CDR3. The germline V gene encodes CDR1 MNHEY and CDR2 SMNVEV (reference sequence). CDR3 bases: TGTGCCAGCAGTTTGAGGTTGGGTCAGCCCCAGCATTTT. Protein product: CASSLRLGQPQHF.

A note on this clone: Relative to the germline gene, one junction end is altered; a read error may explain this. The chain joins TRBV11-2 to TRBJ1-1; no clear D. In germline, CDR1 is SGHAT, CDR2 FQNNGV. The CDR3 covers 17 residues. The chain's CDR3 is CASSIESLDAVRTEAFF. CDR3 DNA sequence: TGTGCCAGCAGCATAGAGAGCCTTGATGCGGTAAGGACTGAAGCTTTCTTT. Together with reference TRBV11-2 and TRBJ1-1, the CDR3 gives the full variable domain: EAGVAQSPRYKIIEKRQSVAFWCNPISGHATLYWYQQILGQGPKLLIQFQNNGVVDDSQLPKDRFSAERLKGVDSTLKIQPAKLEDSAVYLCASSIESLDAVRTEAFFGQGTRLTVV.

J is TRBJ1-3 and V is TRBV5-6, with TRBD1 as a possible D gene (5 bases). V shed 4 bases and J shed 2 bases, with 13 bases lying between them. Germline CDR1 is SGHDT and CDR2 is YYEEEE. This CDR3 contains 15 residues. The CDR3 DNA follows: TGTGCCAGCAGCACCGCCTCGGGGGCTGGAAACACCATATATTTT. Translating it yields CASSTASGAGNTIYF.

The chain recombines TRBV27 with TRBJ1-1, with D unresolved. V was shortened by 3 bases and J by 2 bases, with 7 bases between the two germline ends. Germline V CDR1 and CDR2: MNHEY, SMNVEV (reference sequence). The CDR3 consists of 13 residues. CDR3 loop: CASSLGGNTEAFF. DNA for the CDR3: TGTGCCAGCAGTTTGGGAGGTAACACTGAAGCTTTCTTT.

The V gene is TRBV27, the J gene TRBJ2-7, with D unclear. Germline CDR1 is MNHEY and CDR2 is SMNVEV (reference sequence). V shed 4 bases and J shed 0 bases, with 4 bases lying between them. The CDR3 is made up of 12 amino acids. CDR3 sequence: CASSSPSYEQYF. CDR3 nucleotide sequence: TGTGCCAGCAGTTCTCCCTCCTACGAGCAGTACTTC.

The chain carries TRBV7-8 and TRBJ2-7; weak D call: TRBD2 (5 bases). V was cut by 5 bases and J by 6 bases, with 8 bases left in between. The V gene's germline CDR1 is SGHVS and CDR2 FQNEAQ. The length of the CDR3 is 11 residues. The chain's CDR3 is CASSPRVEQYF. CDR3 sequence (DNA): TGTGCCAGCAGCCCGCGGGTCGAGCAGTACTTC.

In this sample, this clone turned up once. This sequence joins TRBV7-6 and TRBJ2-3; 9 bases align to TRBD1. There are 15 residues in the CDR3. Losses at the gene ends were 1 base for V and 3 bases for J; bases not matched to a gene: 2. CDR1 SGHVS and CDR2 FNYEAQ come from the germline V gene. The CDR3 loop is CASSLGQGGTDTQYF. CDR3 nucleotide sequence: TGTGCCAGCAGCTTAGGACAGGGGGGAACAGATACGCAGTATTTT.

The CDR3 region has the DNA TGTGCCAGCAGCTTAAGACCCTACGAGCAGTACTTC. This gives the protein CASSLRPYEQYF. The chain has TRBV7-8 and TRBJ2-7; D remains unclear. V shed 2 bases and J shed 2 bases, with 4 bases lying between them. CDR3 length: 12 residues. Germline CDR1 reads SGHVS; CDR2 reads FQNEAQ.

This chain connects TRBV11-1 to TRBJ2-1; TRBD2 matches 13 bases. Trimming took 0 bases from V and 4 from J; bases not matched to a gene: 6. Per germline, CDR1 SGHAT and CDR2 FQDESV (reference sequence). CDR3 size: 18 residues. The CDR3 loop is CASSLARGLAGKYNEQFF. For the CDR3, the DNA is TGTGCCAGCAGCTTAGCCCGGGGACTAGCGGGAAAGTACAATGAGCAGTTCTTC.

Only one count was recorded for this clone. The chain carries TRBV6-1 and TRBJ1-1; D remains ambiguous. From germline, CDR1 is MNHNS and CDR2 SASEGT. There are 13 residues in the CDR3. V was pared by 3 bases and J by 8 bases, with 13 bases between. The CDR3 reads CASSEFSVREAFF. As DNA, the CDR3 is TGTGCCAGCAGTGAGTTCTCAGTAAGAGAAGCTTTCTTT.

This clone was counted once. This chain uses TRBV7-6 with TRBJ2-7; 9 bases align to TRBD1. The CDR3 runs 14 residues. The germline gives CDR1 SGHVS, CDR2 FNYEAQ. V dropped 5 bases and J dropped 1; count of bases not matched to a gene: 3. In DNA, the CDR3 is TGTGCCAGCAGCCCCGGGACAGGGTCCTACGAGCAGTACTTC. Protein: CASSPGTGSYEQYF.

The CDR3 here is CASSLPSGGSSYNEQFF. The DNA for the CDR3 is TGTGCCAGCAGCCTCCCGTCGGGCGGGAGCTCCTACAATGAGCAGTTCTTC. The rearrangement joins TRBV7-8 to TRBJ2-1, with TRBD2 matching 7 bases. The length of the CDR3 is 17 residues. CDR1 and CDR2 (germline): SGHVS, FQNEAQ. J lost 0 bases, V lost 5 bases, and 10 bases had no gene match.

This clone came up once. The chain carries TRBV28 and TRBJ2-1; unclear D gene. Trimming took 6 bases from V and 2 from J, leaving 11 bases between them. In germline, CDR1 is MDHEN, CDR2 SYDVKM. The CDR3 length is 14 residues. CDR3 sequence reads: CASSPQRTYNEQFF. The CDR3 DNA sequence: TGTGCCAGCAGCCCCCAGCGAACCTACAATGAGCAGTTCTTC.

This chain connects TRBV9 to TRBJ1-5; D perhaps matches TRBD1 (5 bases). The CDR3 is made up of 12 amino acids. Looked up from germline, CDR1 is SGDLS and CDR2 is YYNGEE. The germline V and J ends were trimmed by 4 bases and 6 bases, with 8 bases remaining between them. CDR3: CASSMGGQPQHF. The CDR3, as DNA: TGTGCCAGCAGCATGGGGGGTCAGCCCCAGCATTTT. The full variable domain, in which reference TRBV9 and TRBJ1-5 provide the parts outside the CDR3, is DSGVTQTPKHLITATGQRVTLRCSPRSGDLSVYWYQQSLDQGLQFLIQYYNGEERAKGNILERFSAQQFPDLHSELNLSSLELGDSALYFCASSMGGQPQHFGDGTRLSIL.

The chain is built from TRBV29-1 and TRBJ1-5; TRBD1 is a possible D gene (6 bases). This CDR3 has 13 amino acids. The V end lost 2 bases, the J end lost 6 bases, and 11 bases lay between the germline ends. Germline CDR1 and CDR2: SQVTM and ANQGSEA. CDR3 coding DNA: TGCAGCGTTGAATACAGGGTAGGTCAGCCCCAGCATTTT. Translated, it gives CSVEYRVGQPQHF.

This chain uses TRBV11-2 with TRBJ2-1; 8 bases are shared with TRBD2. After removal of 2 bases from V and 0 bases from J, the junction contained 3 bases not matched to a gene. Germline V gives CDR1 SGHAT, CDR2 FQNNGV. The CDR3 totals 16 residues. CDR3 region: CASSLTAGVSYNEQFF. The CDR3 coding sequence is TGTGCCAGCAGCTTAACAGCGGGGGTCTCCTACAATGAGCAGTTCTTC.

This clone was observed a single time. The rearrangement links TRBV5-5 to TRBJ2-7, with D tentatively TRBD2 (5 bases). The V gene's germline CDR1 is SGHKS and CDR2 YYEKEE (reference sequence). Between the trimmed V and J ends, which lost 8 bases and 5 bases, there was a span of 14 bases. The length of the CDR3 is 12 residues. This CDR3 is CARPGKNHEQYF. As DNA, the CDR3 is TGTGCCAGACCCGGGAAAAACCACGAGCAGTACTTC.

The chain links TRBV10-3 to TRBJ2-5; D is perhaps TRBD1 (6 bases). CDR1 and CDR2 (germline): ENHRY, SYGVKD. The CDR3 runs 11 residues. With 6 bases removed from V and 5 bases from J, the gap between germline ends came to 7 bases. The CDR3 nucleotides are TGTGCCATCAGGGGGGCGGAGACCCAGTACTTC. This sequence encodes CAIRGAETQYF.

The genes are TRBV6-1 and TRBJ2-1; 10 bases agree with TRBD2. CDR1 MNHNS and CDR2 SASEGT come from the germline V gene. The length of the CDR3 is 15 residues. V gave up 3 bases and J gave up 5 bases; unmatched junction bases: 4. CDR3 region: CASSDRGLANNEQFF. CDR3 in DNA: TGTGCCAGCAGTGACCGGGGACTAGCGAACAATGAGCAGTTCTTC.

The table lists this clone with a few counts. The sample holds other DNA sequences that translate to the same CDR3. The chain recombines TRBV10-2 with TRBJ2-7; 9 bases are a match to TRBD2. The trim removed 4 bases at V and 3 bases at J, leaving 1 base unmatched. CDR1 is WSHSY and CDR2 is SAAADI in the germline V gene. The CDR3 is 13 amino acids. The CDR3 here is CASSASGNYEQYF. CDR3 nucleotide sequence: TGCGCCAGCAGTGCTAGCGGGAACTACGAGCAGTACTTC.